The T cell receptor beta chain described here comes from a study of cytotoxic CD8 clonotypes in ibrutinib-treated CLL. At the level of the study: Some 25 partial and 2 complete responses; at median 68 months, roughly 15 remitted, approximately 12 progressed.

Findings and caveats of the study: Clonality rose at ibrutinib response, held steady in sustained remission, and fell toward baseline at progression.

In regard to this clone: Its antigen is currently unknown.

Measured with immunoSEQ multiplex PCR; TCRdb has only the in-frame clones, and not every one. The table records some 35,000 clones, roughly two thirds of them present only once. The CDR3 is made up of 16 amino acids. Germline V gives CDR1 LNHDA, CDR2 SQIVND (reference sequence). V lost 9 bases to trimming and J lost 8 bases, with 28 bases between them. The chain recombines TRBV19 with TRBJ1-2; a weak D match, TRBD1 (5 bases). The sequence derives from a human donor with chronic lymphocytic leukemia. Here the sequenced sample was PBMCs, taken at disease progression, from a patient treated with ibrutinib. CDR3 DNA sequence: TGTGCCAGCTTCAGGGAGCGGCGGATGGGGGGTGAAGGCTACACCTTC. Residues: CASFRERRMGGEGYTF.